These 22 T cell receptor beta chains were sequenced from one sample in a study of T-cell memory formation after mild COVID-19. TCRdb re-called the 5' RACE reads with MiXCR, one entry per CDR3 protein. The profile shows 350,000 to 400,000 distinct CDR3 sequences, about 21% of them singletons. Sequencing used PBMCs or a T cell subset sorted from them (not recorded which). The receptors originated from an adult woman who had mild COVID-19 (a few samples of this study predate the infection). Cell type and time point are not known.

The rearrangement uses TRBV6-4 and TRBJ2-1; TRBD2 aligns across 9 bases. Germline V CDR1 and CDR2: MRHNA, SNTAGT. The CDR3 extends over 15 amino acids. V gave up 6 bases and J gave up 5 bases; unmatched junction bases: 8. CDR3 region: CASRALAGLHNEQFF. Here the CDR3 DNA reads TGTGCCAGCAGAGCCCTAGCGGGATTGCACAATGAGCAGTTCTTC.

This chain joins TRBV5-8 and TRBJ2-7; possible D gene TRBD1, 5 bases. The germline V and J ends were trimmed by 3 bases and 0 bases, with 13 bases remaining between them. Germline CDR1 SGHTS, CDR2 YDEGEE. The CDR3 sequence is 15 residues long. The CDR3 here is CASSSRTRSSYEQYF. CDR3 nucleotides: TGTGCCAGCAGCTCTAGGACACGGAGCTCCTACGAGCAGTACTTC.

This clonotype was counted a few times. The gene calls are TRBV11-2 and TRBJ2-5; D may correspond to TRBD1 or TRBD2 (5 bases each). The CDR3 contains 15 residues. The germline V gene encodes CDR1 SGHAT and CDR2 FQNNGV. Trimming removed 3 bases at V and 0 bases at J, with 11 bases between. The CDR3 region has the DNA TGTGCCAGCAGCTTTAGCATGGGGGACCAAGAGACCCAGTACTTC. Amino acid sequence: CASSFSMGDQETQYF. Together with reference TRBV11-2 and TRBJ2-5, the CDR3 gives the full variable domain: EAGVAQSPRYKIIEKRQSVAFWCNPISGHATLYWYQQILGQGPKLLIQFQNNGVVDDSQLPKDRFSAERLKGVDSTLKIQPAKLEDSAVYLCASSFSMGDQETQYFGPGTRLLVL.

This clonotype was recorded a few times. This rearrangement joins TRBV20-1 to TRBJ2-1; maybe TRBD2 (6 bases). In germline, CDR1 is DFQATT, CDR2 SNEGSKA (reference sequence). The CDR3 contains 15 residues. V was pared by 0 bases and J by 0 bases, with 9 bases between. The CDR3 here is CSARDTTSSYNEQFF. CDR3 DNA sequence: TGCAGTGCTAGAGATACGACTAGCTCCTACAATGAGCAGTTCTTC.

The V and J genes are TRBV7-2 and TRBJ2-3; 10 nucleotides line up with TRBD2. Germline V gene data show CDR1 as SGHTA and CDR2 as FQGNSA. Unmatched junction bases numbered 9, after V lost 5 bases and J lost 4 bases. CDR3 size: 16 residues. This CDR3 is CASSPSSGRFSDTQYF. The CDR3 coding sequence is TGTGCCAGCAGCCCCTCTAGCGGGAGATTCTCAGATACGCAGTATTTT.

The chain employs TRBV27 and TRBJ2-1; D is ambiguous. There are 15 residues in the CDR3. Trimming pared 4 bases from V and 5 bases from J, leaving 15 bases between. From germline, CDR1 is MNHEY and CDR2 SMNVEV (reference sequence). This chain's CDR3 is CASSSGPPVDNEQFF. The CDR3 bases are TGTGCCAGCAGTTCCGGACCGCCCGTAGACAATGAGCAGTTCTTC.

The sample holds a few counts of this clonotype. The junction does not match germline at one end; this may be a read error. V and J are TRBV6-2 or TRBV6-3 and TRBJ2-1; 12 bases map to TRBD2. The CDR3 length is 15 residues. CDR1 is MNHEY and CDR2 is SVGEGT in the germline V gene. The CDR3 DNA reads TGTGCCATCTCCGGGAGGGCTAGCGGGGGGGCCTTTTTGCTCTTC. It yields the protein CAISGRASGGAFLLF.

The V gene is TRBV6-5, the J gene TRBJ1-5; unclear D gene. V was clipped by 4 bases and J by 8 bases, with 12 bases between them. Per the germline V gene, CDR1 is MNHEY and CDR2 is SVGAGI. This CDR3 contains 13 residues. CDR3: CASSFSAYEPQHF. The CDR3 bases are TGTGCCAGCAGTTTTAGTGCCTACGAGCCCCAGCATTTT.

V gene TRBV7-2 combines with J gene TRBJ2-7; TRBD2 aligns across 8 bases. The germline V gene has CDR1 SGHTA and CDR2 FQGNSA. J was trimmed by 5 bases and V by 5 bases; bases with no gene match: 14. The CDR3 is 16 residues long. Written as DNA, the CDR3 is TGTGCCAGCAGCCGATATAAAAGCGGGAGAGGCAACGAGCAGTACTTC. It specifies CASSRYKSGRGNEQYF. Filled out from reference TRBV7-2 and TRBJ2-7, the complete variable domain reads GAGVSQSPSNKVTEKGKDVELRCDPISGHTALYWYRQSLGQGLEFLIYFQGNSAPDKSGLPSDRFSAERTGGSVSTLTIQRTQQEDSAVYLCASSRYKSGRGNEQYFGPGTRLTVT.

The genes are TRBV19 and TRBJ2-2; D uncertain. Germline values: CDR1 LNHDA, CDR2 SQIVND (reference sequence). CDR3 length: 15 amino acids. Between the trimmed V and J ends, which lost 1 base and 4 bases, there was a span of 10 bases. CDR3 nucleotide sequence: TGTGCCAGTAGTATAGCCCTAGGTTCCACCGGGGAGCTGTTTTTT. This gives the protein CASSIALGSTGELFF.

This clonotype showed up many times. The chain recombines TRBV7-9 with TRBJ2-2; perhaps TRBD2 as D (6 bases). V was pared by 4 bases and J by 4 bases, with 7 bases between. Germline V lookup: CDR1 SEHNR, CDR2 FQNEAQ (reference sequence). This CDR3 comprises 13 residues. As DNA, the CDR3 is TGTGCCAGCAGCTCCGGGGGCACCGGGGAGCTGTTTTTT. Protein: CASSSGGTGELFF.

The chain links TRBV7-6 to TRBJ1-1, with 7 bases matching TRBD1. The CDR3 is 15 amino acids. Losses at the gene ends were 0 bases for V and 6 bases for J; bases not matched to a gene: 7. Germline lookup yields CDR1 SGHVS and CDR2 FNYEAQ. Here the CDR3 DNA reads TGTGCCAGCAGCTTAGCATCAGGGGGATCGCCTGAAGCTTTCTTT. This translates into CASSLASGGSPEAFF.

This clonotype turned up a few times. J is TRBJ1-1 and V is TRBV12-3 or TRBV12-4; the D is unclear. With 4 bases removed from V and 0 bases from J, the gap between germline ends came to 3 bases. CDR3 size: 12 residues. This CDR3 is CASSYLNTEAFF. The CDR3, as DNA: TGTGCCAGCAGTTACTTGAACACTGAAGCTTTCTTT.

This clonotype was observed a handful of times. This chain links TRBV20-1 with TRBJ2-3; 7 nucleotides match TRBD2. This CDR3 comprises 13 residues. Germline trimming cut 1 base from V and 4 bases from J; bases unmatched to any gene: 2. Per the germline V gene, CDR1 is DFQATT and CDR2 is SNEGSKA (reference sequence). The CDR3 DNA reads TGCAGTGCTAGAGGGGGGGGTGCAGATACGCAGTATTTT. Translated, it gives CSARGGGADTQYF.

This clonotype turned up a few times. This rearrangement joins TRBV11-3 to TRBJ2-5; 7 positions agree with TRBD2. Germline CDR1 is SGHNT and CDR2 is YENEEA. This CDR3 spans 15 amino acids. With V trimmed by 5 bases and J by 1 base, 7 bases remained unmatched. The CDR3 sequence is CASSGASGTQETQYF. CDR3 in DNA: TGTGCCAGCAGCGGGGCTAGCGGAACCCAAGAGACCCAGTACTTC.

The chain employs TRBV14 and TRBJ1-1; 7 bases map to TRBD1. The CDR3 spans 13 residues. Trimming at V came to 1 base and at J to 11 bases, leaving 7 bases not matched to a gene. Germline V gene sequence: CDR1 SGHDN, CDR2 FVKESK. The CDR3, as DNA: TGTGCCAGCAGCCAAGTAGGACAGGTTCTGGCTTTCTTT. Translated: CASSQVGQVLAFF.

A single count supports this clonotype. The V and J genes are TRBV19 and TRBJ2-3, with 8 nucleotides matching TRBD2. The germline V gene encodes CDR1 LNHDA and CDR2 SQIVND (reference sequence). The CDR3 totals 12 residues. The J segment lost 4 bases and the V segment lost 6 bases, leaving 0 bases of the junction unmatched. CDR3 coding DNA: TGTGCCAGTAGGACTAGCGCAGATACGCAGTATTTT. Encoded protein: CASRTSADTQYF.

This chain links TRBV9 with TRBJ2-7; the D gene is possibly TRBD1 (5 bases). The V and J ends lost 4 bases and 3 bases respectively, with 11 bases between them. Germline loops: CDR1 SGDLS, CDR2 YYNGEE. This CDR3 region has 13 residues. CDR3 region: CASSHLQGYEQYF. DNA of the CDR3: TGTGCCAGCAGCCATCTCCAGGGCTACGAGCAGTACTTC.

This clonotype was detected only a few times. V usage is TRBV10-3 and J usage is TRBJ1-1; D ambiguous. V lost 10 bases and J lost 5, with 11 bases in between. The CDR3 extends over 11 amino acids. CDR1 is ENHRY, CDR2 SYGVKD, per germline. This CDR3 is CATGFSTEAFF. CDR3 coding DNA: TGTGCCACCGGATTCTCAACTGAAGCTTTCTTT.

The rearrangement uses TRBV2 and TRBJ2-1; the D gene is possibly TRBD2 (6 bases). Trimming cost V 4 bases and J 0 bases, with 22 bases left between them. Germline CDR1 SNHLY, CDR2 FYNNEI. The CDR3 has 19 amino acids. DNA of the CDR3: TGTGCCAGCAGTGCGGCGGGACTCCTCTTGGGGAGCTCCTACAATGAGCAGTTCTTC. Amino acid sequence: CASSAAGLLLGSSYNEQFF.

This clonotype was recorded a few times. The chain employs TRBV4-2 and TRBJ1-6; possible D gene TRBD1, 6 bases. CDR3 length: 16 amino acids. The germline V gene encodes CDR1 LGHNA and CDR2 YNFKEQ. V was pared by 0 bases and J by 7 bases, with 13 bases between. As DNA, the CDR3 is TGTGCCAGCAGCCAAGACCCAGGGGAGAAAAATTCACCCCTCCACTTT. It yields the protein CASSQDPGEKNSPLHF.

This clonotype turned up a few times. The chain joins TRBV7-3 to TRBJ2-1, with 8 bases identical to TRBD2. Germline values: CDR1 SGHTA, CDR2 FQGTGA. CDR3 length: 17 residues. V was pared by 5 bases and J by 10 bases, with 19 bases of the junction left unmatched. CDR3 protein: CASSLEAGRAGAGEQFF. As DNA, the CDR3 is TGTGCCAGCAGCCTCGAGGCCGGGAGGGCGGGGGCAGGGGAGCAGTTCTTC. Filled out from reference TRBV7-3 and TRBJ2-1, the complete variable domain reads GAGVSQTPSNKVTEKGKYVELRCDPISGHTALYWYRQSLGQGPEFLIYFQGTGAADDSGLPNDRFFAVRPEGSVSTLKIQRTERGDSAVYLCASSLEAGRAGAGEQFFGPGTRLTVL.